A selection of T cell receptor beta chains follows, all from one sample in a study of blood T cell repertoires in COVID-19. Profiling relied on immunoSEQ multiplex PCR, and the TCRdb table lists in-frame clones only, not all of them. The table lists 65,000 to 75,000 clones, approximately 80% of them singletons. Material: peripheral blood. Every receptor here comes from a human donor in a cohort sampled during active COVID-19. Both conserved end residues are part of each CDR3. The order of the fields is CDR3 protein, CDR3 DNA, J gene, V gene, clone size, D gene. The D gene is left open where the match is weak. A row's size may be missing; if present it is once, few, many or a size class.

CDR3aa: CASSVSGANVLTF
CDR3nt: TGTGCCAGCAGCGTATCTGGGGCCAACGTCCTGACTTTC
j_gene: TRBJ2-6
v_gene: TRBV7-2
abundance: -
d_gene: -

CDR3aa: CASSTGTAFQETQYF
CDR3nt: TGTGCCAGCAGCACTGGGACAGCTTTCCAAGAGACCCAGTACTTC
j_gene: TRBJ2-5
v_gene: TRBV7-2
abundance: -
d_gene: TRBD1

CDR3aa: CASSGGQGNYEQYF
CDR3nt: TGCGCCAGCAGCGGGGGACAGGGTAACTACGAGCAGTACTTC
j_gene: TRBJ2-7
v_gene: TRBV5-1
abundance: -
d_gene: TRBD1

CDR3aa: CASSPPLPREDNEKLFF
CDR3nt: TGTGCCAGCAGCCCTCCCCTCCCGCGGGAAGATAATGAAAAACTGTTTTTT
j_gene: TRBJ1-4
v_gene: TRBV7-2
abundance: -
d_gene: -

CDR3aa: CASSPGRVHEQFF
CDR3nt: TGTGCCAGCAGTCCGGGGAGGGTCCATGAGCAGTTCTTC
j_gene: TRBJ2-1
v_gene: TRBV6-5
abundance: -
d_gene: TRBD2

CDR3aa: CAGSSGSADTQYF
CDR3nt: TGTGCCGGTTCTAGCGGGAGCGCAGATACGCAGTATTTT
j_gene: TRBJ2-3
v_gene: TRBV9
abundance: -
d_gene: TRBD2

CDR3aa: CASSPPVNTGELFF
CDR3nt: TGTGCCAGCAGCCCCCCTGTAAACACCGGGGAGCTGTTTTTT
j_gene: TRBJ2-2
v_gene: TRBV9
abundance: -
d_gene: -

CDR3aa: CASSRSTGELFF
CDR3nt: TGTGCCAGCAGCCGCAGCACCGGGGAGCTGTTTTTT
j_gene: TRBJ2-2
v_gene: TRBV6-5
abundance: -
d_gene: -

CDR3aa: CASSPLSGDTEAFF
CDR3nt: TGTGCCAGCTCACCACTTTCCGGGGACACTGAAGCTTTCTTT
j_gene: TRBJ1-1
v_gene: TRBV18
abundance: -
d_gene: -

CDR3aa: CASSSGQGSEKLFF
CDR3nt: TGTGCCAGCAGCTCGGGACAGGGGAGTGAAAAACTGTTTTTT
j_gene: TRBJ1-4
v_gene: TRBV7-9
abundance: -
d_gene: TRBD1

CDR3aa: CAWSTGEKLFF
CDR3nt: TGTGCCTGGAGTACGGGGGAAAAACTGTTTTTT
j_gene: TRBJ1-4
v_gene: TRBV30
abundance: -
d_gene: -

CDR3aa: CASSLLAGGGRQFF
CDR3nt: TGTGCCAGCAGCCTGCTAGCGGGGGGGGGTAGGCAGTTCTTC
j_gene: TRBJ2-1
v_gene: TRBV11-2
abundance: -
d_gene: TRBD2

CDR3aa: CASSAGQGSNYGYTF
CDR3nt: TGCGCCAGCAGCGCCGGACAGGGGTCTAACTATGGCTACACCTTC
j_gene: TRBJ1-2
v_gene: TRBV5-1
abundance: -
d_gene: TRBD1

CDR3aa: CATSDPGTSGYNEQFF
CDR3nt: TGTGCCACCAGTGACCCTGGGACTAGCGGGTACAATGAGCAGTTCTTC
j_gene: TRBJ2-1
v_gene: TRBV24-1
abundance: -
d_gene: TRBD2

CDR3aa: CASSWGDPGPTYEQYF
CDR3nt: TGTGCCAGCAGTTGGGGCGATCCAGGGCCCACCTACGAGCAGTACTTC
j_gene: TRBJ2-7
v_gene: TRBV6-5
abundance: -
d_gene: -

CDR3aa: CASSPSRGQDRSYEQYF
CDR3nt: TGTGCCAGCAGCCCATCCCGGGGACAGGACCGCTCCTACGAGCAGTACTTC
j_gene: TRBJ2-7
v_gene: TRBV9
abundance: few
d_gene: TRBD1

CDR3aa: CASSTGTGGRSNQPQHF
CDR3nt: TGTGCCAGCTCTACCGGGACAGGGGGCAGGAGCAATCAGCCCCAGCATTTT
j_gene: TRBJ1-5
v_gene: TRBV28
abundance: few
d_gene: TRBD1

CDR3aa: CASSLIGQGDGYTF
CDR3nt: TGTGCCAGCAGCTTAATAGGACAGGGTGATGGCTACACCTTC
j_gene: TRBJ1-2
v_gene: TRBV7-2
abundance: -
d_gene: TRBD1